This T cell receptor beta chain was captured by sequencing in a study of T cell clones after liver transplantation. Study overall: Liver transplant recipients had immunosuppression withdrawal attempted within 2 years.

Germline V gene lookup returns CDR1 SGHTA and CDR2 FQGTGA. The CDR3 runs 14 residues. Trimming shortened V by 1 base and J by 4 bases, and 10 bases separated the two germline ends. Generated by immunoSEQ multiplex PCR, the TCRdb table keeps only in-frame clones and is missing some. The sample carries about 120,000 clones, 75% to 95% recorded once. The sequencing used CD4+ T cells from blood, collected 12 months after liver transplant. This TCR came from a human patient who received a liver transplant. Some T cells may arise from the graft donor. The chain carries TRBV7-3 and TRBJ1-1; D might be TRBD1 (5 bases). The chain's CDR3 is CASSLSPGTTEAFF. The CDR3 nucleotides read TGTGCCAGCAGCTTAAGTCCAGGGACCACTGAAGCTTTCTTT.